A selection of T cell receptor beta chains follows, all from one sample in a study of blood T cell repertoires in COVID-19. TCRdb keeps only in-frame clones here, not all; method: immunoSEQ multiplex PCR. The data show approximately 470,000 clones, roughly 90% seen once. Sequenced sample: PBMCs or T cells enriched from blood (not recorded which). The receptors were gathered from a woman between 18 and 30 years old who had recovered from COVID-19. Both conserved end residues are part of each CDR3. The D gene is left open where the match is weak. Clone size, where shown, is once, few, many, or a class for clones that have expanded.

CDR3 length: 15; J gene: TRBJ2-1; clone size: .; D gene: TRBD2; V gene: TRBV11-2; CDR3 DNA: TGTGCCAGCAGCTTATCAACTAGCGGGGTGAATGAGCAGTTCTTC; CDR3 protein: CASSLSTSGVNEQFF
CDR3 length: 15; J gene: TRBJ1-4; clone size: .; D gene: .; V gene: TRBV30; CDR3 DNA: TGTGCCTGGAATATAAAGGGCAGGGGCGATGAAAAACTGTTTTTT; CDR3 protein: CAWNIKGRGDEKLFF
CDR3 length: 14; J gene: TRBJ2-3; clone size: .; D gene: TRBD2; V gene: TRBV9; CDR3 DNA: TGTGCCAGCAGCATTAGACTAGCTACAGATACGCAGTATTTT; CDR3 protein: CASSIRLATDTQYF
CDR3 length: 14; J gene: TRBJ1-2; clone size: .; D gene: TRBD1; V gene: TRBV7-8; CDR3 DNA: TGTGCCAGCAGCTCCGACAGGGCTTACTATGGCTACACCTTC; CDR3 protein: CASSSDRAYYGYTF
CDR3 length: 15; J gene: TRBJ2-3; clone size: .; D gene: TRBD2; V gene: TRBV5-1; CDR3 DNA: TGCGCCAGCCACCCTAGCGGAGAAAGCACAGATACGCAGTATTTT; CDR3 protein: CASHPSGESTDTQYF
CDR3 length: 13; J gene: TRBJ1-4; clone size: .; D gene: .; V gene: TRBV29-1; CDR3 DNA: TGCAGCGTTGAAATGGCCGCTAATGAAAAACTGTTTTTT; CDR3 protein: CSVEMAANEKLFF
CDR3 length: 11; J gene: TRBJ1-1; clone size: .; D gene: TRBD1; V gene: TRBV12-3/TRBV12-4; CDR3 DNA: TGTGCCATAGGACAGGCCGTAAAAGCTTTCTTT; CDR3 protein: CAIGQAVKAFF
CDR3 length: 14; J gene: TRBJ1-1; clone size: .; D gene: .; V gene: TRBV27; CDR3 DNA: TGTGCCAGCACCCCAAGAGGGACACACACTGAAGCTTTCTTT; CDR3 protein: CASTPRGTHTEAFF
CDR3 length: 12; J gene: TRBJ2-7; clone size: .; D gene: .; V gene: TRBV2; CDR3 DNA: TGTGCCAGCAGGAGGCTCTCCTACGAGCAGTACTTC; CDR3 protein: CASRRLSYEQYF
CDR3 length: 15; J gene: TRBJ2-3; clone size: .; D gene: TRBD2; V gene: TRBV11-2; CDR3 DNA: TGTGCCAGCAGCCCCAGCGGGGGGGGCACAGATACGCAGTATTTT; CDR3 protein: CASSPSGGGTDTQYF
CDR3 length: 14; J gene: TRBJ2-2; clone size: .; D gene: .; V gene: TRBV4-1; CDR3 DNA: TGCGCCAGCAGCCCCCGGGTGAGCACCGGGGAGCTGTTTTTT; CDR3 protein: CASSPRVSTGELFF
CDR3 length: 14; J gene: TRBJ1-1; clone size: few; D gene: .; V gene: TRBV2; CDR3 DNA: TGTGCCAGCAGGGCGGACATACAATTAGGGGAAGCTTTCTTT; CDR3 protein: CASRADIQLGEAFF
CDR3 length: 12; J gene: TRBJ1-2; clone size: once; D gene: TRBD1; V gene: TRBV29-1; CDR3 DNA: TGCAGCGCAGGACAGGGCCTCTATGGCTACACCTTC; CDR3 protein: CSAGQGLYGYTF
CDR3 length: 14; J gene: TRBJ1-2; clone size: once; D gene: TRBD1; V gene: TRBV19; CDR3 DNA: TGTGCCAGTAGTGCCACTAGACAGGGAAACGGCTACACCTTC; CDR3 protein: CASSATRQGNGYTF
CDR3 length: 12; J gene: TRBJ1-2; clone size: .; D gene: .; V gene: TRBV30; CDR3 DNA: TGTGCCTGGGGAAGCCAGGCCTATGGCTACACCTTC; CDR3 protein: CAWGSQAYGYTF
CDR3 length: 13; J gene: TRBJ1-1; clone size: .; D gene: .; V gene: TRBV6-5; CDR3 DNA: TGTGCCAGCAGTCGAACAGGGAACACTGAAGCTTTCTTT; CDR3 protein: CASSRTGNTEAFF
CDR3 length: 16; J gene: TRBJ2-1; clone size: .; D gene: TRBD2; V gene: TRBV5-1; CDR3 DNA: TGCGCCAGCAGCTTATTGTCTAGCGGGGGATTGAATGAGCAGTTCTTC; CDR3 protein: CASSLLSSGGLNEQFF